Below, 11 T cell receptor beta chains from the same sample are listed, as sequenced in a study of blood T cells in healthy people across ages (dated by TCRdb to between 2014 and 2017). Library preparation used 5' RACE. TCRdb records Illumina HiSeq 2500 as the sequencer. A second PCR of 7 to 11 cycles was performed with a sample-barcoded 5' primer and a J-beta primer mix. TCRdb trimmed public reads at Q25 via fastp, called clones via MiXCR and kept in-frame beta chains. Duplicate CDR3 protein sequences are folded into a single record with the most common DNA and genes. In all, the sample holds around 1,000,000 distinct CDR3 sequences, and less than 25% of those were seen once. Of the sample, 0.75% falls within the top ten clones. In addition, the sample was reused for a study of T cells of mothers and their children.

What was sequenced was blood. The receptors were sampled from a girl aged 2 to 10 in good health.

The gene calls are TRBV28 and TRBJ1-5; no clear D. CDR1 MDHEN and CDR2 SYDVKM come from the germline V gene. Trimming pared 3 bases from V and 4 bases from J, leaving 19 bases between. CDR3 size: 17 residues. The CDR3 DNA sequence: TGTGCCAGCAGTTTTCTCCCTCGAAGCCGAATGAATCAGCCCCAGCATTTT. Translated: CASSFLPRSRMNQPQHF.

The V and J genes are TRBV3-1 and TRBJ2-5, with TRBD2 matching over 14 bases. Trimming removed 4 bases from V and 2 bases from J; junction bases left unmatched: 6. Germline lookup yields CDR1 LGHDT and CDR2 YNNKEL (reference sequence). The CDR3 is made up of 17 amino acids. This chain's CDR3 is CASSPGLAGDEQETQYF. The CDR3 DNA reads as TGTGCCAGCAGCCCGGGACTAGCGGGGGATGAACAAGAGACCCAGTACTTC.

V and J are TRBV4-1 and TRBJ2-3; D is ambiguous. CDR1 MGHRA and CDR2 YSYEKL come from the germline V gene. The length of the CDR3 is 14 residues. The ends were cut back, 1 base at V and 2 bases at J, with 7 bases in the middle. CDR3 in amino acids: CASSQAFSTDTQYF. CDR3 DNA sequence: TGCGCCAGCAGCCAAGCTTTCTCCACAGATACGCAGTATTTT.

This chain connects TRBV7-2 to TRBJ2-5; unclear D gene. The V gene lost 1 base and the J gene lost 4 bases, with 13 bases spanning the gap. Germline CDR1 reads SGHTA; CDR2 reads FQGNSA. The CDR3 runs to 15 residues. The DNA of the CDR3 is TGTGCCAGCAGCTTAGACGGTTTTCGAGGAGAGACCCAGTACTTC. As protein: CASSLDGFRGETQYF.

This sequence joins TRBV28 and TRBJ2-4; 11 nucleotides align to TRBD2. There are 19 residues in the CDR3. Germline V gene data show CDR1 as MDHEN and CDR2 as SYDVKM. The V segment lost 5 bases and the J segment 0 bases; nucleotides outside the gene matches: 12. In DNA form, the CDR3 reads TGTGCCAGCAGTCTCGGGGTAGCGGGAGGGCGCGCAGCCAAAAACATTCAGTACTTC. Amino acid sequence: CASSLGVAGGRAAKNIQYF.

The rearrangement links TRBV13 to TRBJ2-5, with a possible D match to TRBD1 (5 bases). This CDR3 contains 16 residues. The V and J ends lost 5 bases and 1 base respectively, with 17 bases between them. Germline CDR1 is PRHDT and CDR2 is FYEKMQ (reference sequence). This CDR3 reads CASSKRGITAQETQYF. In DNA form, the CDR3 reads TGTGCCAGCAGCAAAAGGGGCATAACAGCCCAAGAGACCCAGTACTTC.

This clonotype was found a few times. The CDR3 DNA reads TGTGCCAGCAGTGACGGGAGGACCCCTGAAGCTTTCTTT. It is translated as CASSDGRTPEAFF. This chain connects TRBV2 to TRBJ1-1; D gene unclear. Germline V gene data show CDR1 as SNHLY and CDR2 as FYNNEI. Trimming removed 3 bases from V and 6 bases from J, with 11 bases in between. The CDR3 has 13 amino acids.

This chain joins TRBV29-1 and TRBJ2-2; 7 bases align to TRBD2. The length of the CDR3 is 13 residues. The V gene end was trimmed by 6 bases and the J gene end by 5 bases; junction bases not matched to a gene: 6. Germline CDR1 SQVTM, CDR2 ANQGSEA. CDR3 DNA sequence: TGCAGCGTCGGTGGGGGGGGGACCGGGGAGCTGTTTTTT. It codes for CSVGGGGTGELFF.

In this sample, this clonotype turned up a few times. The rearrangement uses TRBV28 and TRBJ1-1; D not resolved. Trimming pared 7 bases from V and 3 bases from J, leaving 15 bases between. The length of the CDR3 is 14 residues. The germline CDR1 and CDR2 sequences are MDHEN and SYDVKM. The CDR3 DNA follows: TGTGCCAGCAATCGGGGAGGGCAGCACACTGAAGCTTTCTTT. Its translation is CASNRGGQHTEAFF.

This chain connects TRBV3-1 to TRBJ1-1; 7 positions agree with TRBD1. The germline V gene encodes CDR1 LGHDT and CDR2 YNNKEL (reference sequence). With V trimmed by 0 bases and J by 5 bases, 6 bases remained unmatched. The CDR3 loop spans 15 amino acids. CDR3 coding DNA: TGTGCCAGCAGCCAAGACGAAGGGGGCTGGACTGAAGCTTTCTTT. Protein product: CASSQDEGGWTEAFF.

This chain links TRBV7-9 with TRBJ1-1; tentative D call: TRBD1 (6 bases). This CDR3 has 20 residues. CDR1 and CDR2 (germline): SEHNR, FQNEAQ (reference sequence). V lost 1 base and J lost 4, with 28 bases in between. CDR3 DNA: TGTGCCAGCAGCTTAGTTGGGGGGCCCTCTGCAGGGGCTTTGGGCACTGAAGCTTTCTTT. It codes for CASSLVGGPSAGALGTEAFF.